This passage covers 16 T cell receptor beta chains from one sample sequenced in a study of T-cell memory formation after mild COVID-19. TCRdb reprocessed the 5' RACE reads with MiXCR, giving one entry per CDR3 protein. The table includes approximately 480,000 distinct CDR3 sequences, approximately 18% detected once. Source material: PBMCs or a T cell subset sorted from them (not recorded which). These receptors all come from an adult woman who had mild COVID-19 (a few samples of this study predate the infection). Cell type and time point are not known.

In this sample, this clonotype turned up a few times. The chain combines TRBV4-3 with TRBJ2-7, with 8 bases fitting TRBD1. The V gene's germline CDR1 is LGHNA and CDR2 YSLEER. J gave up 1 base and V 4 bases, and 6 bases lay outside the gene matches. The CDR3 totals 15 residues. CDR3 residues: CASSRTGSTSYEQYF. Written as DNA, the CDR3 is TGCGCCAGCAGCCGGACAGGGAGTACATCCTACGAGCAGTACTTC.

This clonotype was detected a few times. This rearrangement joins TRBV5-1 to TRBJ1-6; 8 nucleotides align to TRBD1. This CDR3 contains 16 residues. The germline V gene has CDR1 SGHRS and CDR2 YFSETQ. J gave up 8 bases and V 0 bases, and 7 bases lay outside the gene matches. Here the CDR3 reads CASSLEAGGFDSPLHF. As DNA, the CDR3 is TGCGCCAGCAGCTTGGAGGCAGGGGGCTTCGATTCACCCCTCCACTTT.

This clonotype was detected a few times. The chain uses TRBV27 and TRBJ1-5; tentatively, D is TRBD1 (6 bases). Germline V gives CDR1 MNHEY, CDR2 SMNVEV (reference sequence). V was trimmed by 6 bases and J by 4 bases, leaving 10 bases between them. CDR3 size: 13 residues. DNA for the CDR3: TGTGCCAGCAGGGGACATATAAATCAGCCCCAGCATTTT. Its translation: CASRGHINQPQHF.

The chain recombines TRBV12-3 or TRBV12-4 with TRBJ1-1; D is ambiguous. V was pared by 3 bases and J by 1 base, with 6 bases between. CDR3 length: 13 residues. The CDR3 here is CASSFTANTEAFF. Written as DNA, the CDR3 is TGTGCCAGCAGTTTTACAGCGAACACTGAAGCTTTCTTT.

This clonotype was recorded a few times. This chain connects TRBV12-3 or TRBV12-4 to TRBJ2-1; D assignment may be TRBD1 or TRBD2 (5 bases each). There are 13 residues in the CDR3. Trimming shortened V by 4 bases and J by 5 bases, and 9 bases separated the two germline ends. Written as DNA, the CDR3 is TGTGCCAGCAGTTGGGACCCCGACAATGAGCAGTTCTTC. Translated, it gives CASSWDPDNEQFF.

The chain combines TRBV7-2 with TRBJ2-1; 11 bases match TRBD2. This CDR3 contains 15 residues. The V gene's germline CDR1 is SGHTA and CDR2 FQGNSA. The J segment lost 7 bases and the V segment lost 3 bases, leaving 5 bases of the junction unmatched. CDR3 bases: TGTGCCAGCAGCTTCACCGGGACTAGCGGAAATGAGCAGTTCTTC. Its translation is CASSFTGTSGNEQFF.

This clonotype was observed a few times. This chain joins TRBV20-1 and TRBJ2-7, with 11 bases that match TRBD1. The J segment lost 2 bases and the V segment lost 0 bases, leaving 12 bases of the junction unmatched. The germline CDR1 and CDR2 sequences are DFQATT and SNEGSKA (reference sequence). CDR3 length equals 18 residues. The chain's CDR3 is CSAREFLVPGQGAYEQYF. CDR3 nucleotides: TGCAGTGCTAGAGAGTTCCTAGTACCGGGACAGGGGGCCTACGAGCAGTACTTC.

This chain uses TRBV6-5 with TRBJ2-1; D remains ambiguous. Germline values: CDR1 MNHEY, CDR2 SVGAGI. Trimming removed 2 bases at V and 2 bases at J, with 7 bases between. CDR3 length: 14 amino acids. This chain's CDR3 is CASSYVGPYNEQFF. CDR3 coding DNA: TGTGCCAGCAGTTACGTGGGTCCCTACAATGAGCAGTTCTTC.

This clonotype has a handful of counts. The chain is built from TRBV6-5 and TRBJ1-1; D uncertain. Germline CDR1 is MNHEY and CDR2 is SVGAGI. The CDR3 extends over 14 amino acids. V lost 5 bases and J lost 4, with 14 bases in between. The CDR3 nucleotides are TGTGCCAGCAGTCCCCGGGGAGTCGGCACTGAAGCTTTCTTT. As protein: CASSPRGVGTEAFF.

The chain carries TRBV10-3 and TRBJ1-1; the D is unclear. The CDR3 covers 12 residues. Trimming left V 2 bases short and J 11 bases short, with 12 bases between. Germline CDR1 is ENHRY and CDR2 is SYGVKD. The CDR3 protein is CAISEGRAKAFF. In nucleotides, the CDR3 is TGTGCCATCAGTGAGGGACGCGCGAAGGCTTTCTTT.

The V gene is TRBV7-8, the J gene TRBJ2-4, with D hard to call. The CDR3 extends over 13 amino acids. Germline values: CDR1 SGHVS, CDR2 FQNEAQ. V was clipped by 6 bases and J by 7 bases, with 13 bases between them. The CDR3, as DNA: TGTGCCAGCAGTCCTAGATTCGGGAACATTCAGTACTTC. Its translation is CASSPRFGNIQYF. The variable domain in full, completed from reference TRBV7-8 and TRBJ2-4, reads GAGVSQSPRYKVAKRGQDVALRCDPISGHVSLFWYQQALGQGPEFLTYFQNEAQLDKSGLPSDRFFAERPEGSVSTLKIQRTQQEDSAVYLCASSPRFGNIQYFGAGTRLSVL.

The chain uses TRBV6-6 and TRBJ2-7; TRBD1 agrees at 9 bases. This CDR3 has 14 residues. The V gene end was trimmed by 6 bases and the J gene end by 5 bases; junction bases not matched to a gene: 8. Germline V CDR1 and CDR2: MNHNY, SVGAGI (reference sequence). The CDR3 region has the DNA TGTGCCAGCAGCGTCGGACAGGGGATGAACGAGCAGTACTTC. This sequence encodes CASSVGQGMNEQYF.

This chain links TRBV5-1 with TRBJ2-7, with TRBD2 matching over 9 bases. V lost 5 bases to trimming and J lost 3 bases; unmatched junction nucleotides: 18. The CDR3 contains 18 residues. Germline V CDR1 and CDR2: SGHRS, YFSETQ. The CDR3 bases are TGCGCCAGCAGTCCGCAGGGACTAGCCCGGGAGATCAGCTACGAGCAGTACTTC. Translation: CASSPQGLAREISYEQYF.

This clonotype was observed at least ten times. The chain recombines TRBV6-5 with TRBJ1-4, with D perhaps TRBD1 (6 bases). The ends were cut back, 0 bases at V and 5 bases at J, with 10 bases in the middle. Per the germline V gene, CDR1 is MNHEY and CDR2 is SVGAGI. The CDR3 is 15 residues long. CDR3 in amino acids: CASSYSTGENEKLFF. The CDR3 DNA reads as TGTGCCAGCAGTTACTCGACAGGAGAAAATGAAAAACTGTTTTTT.

The table lists this clonotype with a few counts. The chain joins TRBV6-2 or TRBV6-3 to TRBJ2-3, with 9 bases that match TRBD2. The V gene end was trimmed by 7 bases and the J gene end by 6 bases; junction bases not matched to a gene: 11. The CDR3 is 15 residues long. Germline V lookup: CDR1 MNHEY, CDR2 SVGEGT. This CDR3 is CASTRNSGRIDTQYF. CDR3 DNA: TGTGCCAGCACCCGTAACAGCGGGAGGATCGATACGCAGTATTTT.

The gene calls are TRBV12-3 or TRBV12-4 and TRBJ1-1, with D perhaps TRBD1 (6 bases). Between the trimmed V and J ends, which lost 5 bases and 3 bases, there was a span of 7 bases. The CDR3 length is 12 residues. CDR3 residues: CASSRTDTEAFF. CDR3 nucleotides: TGTGCCAGCAGTCGGACAGACACTGAAGCTTTCTTT.